This is a list of T cell receptor beta chains from one sample in a study of T cell changes during pregnancy in multiple sclerosis. The method was immunoSEQ multiplex PCR; TCRdb's version includes in-frame clones alone and lacks a portion of them. The table records roughly 100,000 clones, 85% to 95% of them present only once. The input for sequencing was peripheral blood, taken after pregnancy. Receptor source: a female donor with multiple sclerosis, enrolled in a pregnancy study. Each CDR3 is given with its conserved first and last residue. The D gene is left open where the match is weak. Size is omitted from some rows. Given values are once, few, many or a class for expanded clones.

V	D	J	size	CDR3	DNA
TRBV6-5	-	TRBJ1-2	-	CAATRVANYGYTF	TGTGCCGCCACCAGGGTGGCTAACTATGGCTACACCTTC
TRBV6-5	-	TRBJ1-6	few	CASSYLGDESPLHF	TGTGCCAGCAGTTACTTAGGGGATGAATCACCCCTCCACTTT
TRBV28	TRBD1	TRBJ1-1	-	CASSLSFYRQGGGITEAFF	TGTGCCAGCAGTTTATCCTTTTATCGACAGGGCGGCGGAATCACTGAAGCTTTCTTT
TRBV5-4	-	TRBJ2-3	once	CASSHRDTQYF	TGTGCCAGCAGCCACAGGGATACGCAGTATTTT
TRBV4-1	-	TRBJ2-7	-	CASSQHDSSYEQYF	TGCGCCAGCAGCCAACACGATAGCTCCTACGAGCAGTACTTC
TRBV5-1	TRBD1	TRBJ1-2	-	CASSPEGQVYGYTF	TGCGCCAGCAGCCCGGAGGGACAGGTCTATGGCTACACCTTC
TRBV6-6	TRBD1	TRBJ2-7	-	CASSSQDRVLNEQYF	TGTGCCAGCAGTTCACAAGACAGGGTACTGAACGAGCAGTACTTC
TRBV5-1	-	TRBJ2-2	-	CASSPPGGQVNTGELFF	TGCGCCAGCAGCCCGCCGGGGGGACAGGTCAACACCGGGGAGCTGTTTTTT
TRBV18	TRBD2	TRBJ2-3	-	CASSRRLAGEPSATQYF	TGTGCCAGCTCACGGCGACTAGCGGGGGAGCCCAGTGCTACGCAGTATTTT
TRBV6-1	TRBD1	TRBJ1-2	-	CASGQGANYGYTF	TGTGCCAGCGGACAGGGAGCTAACTATGGCTACACCTTC
TRBV14	TRBD2	TRBJ2-7	-	CASRLAGSYEQYF	TGTGCCAGCAGGCTAGCGGGCTCCTACGAGCAGTACTTC
TRBV6-6	-	TRBJ1-5	-	CASSYSPLSNQPQHF	TGTGCCAGCAGTTATAGCCCCCTAAGCAATCAGCCCCAGCATTTT
TRBV7-3	-	TRBJ2-7	once	CASSLTATGSHEQYF	TGTGCCAGCAGCTTAACTGCGACAGGTAGTCACGAGCAGTACTTC
TRBV5-1	TRBD1	TRBJ2-5	-	CASSYGQGLQETQYF	TGCGCCAGCAGCTATGGACAGGGCCTCCAAGAGACCCAGTACTTC
TRBV28	-	TRBJ1-5	-	CASTLGGAYSNQPQHF	TGTGCCAGCACCCTAGGAGGGGCTTATAGCAATCAGCCCCAGCATTTT
TRBV7-3	TRBD1	TRBJ2-3	-	CASSLLGQGSDTQYF	TGTGCCAGCAGCTTATTAGGACAGGGATCGGATACGCAGTATTTT
TRBV4-3	-	TRBJ1-3	once	CASSLGTSSNTIYF	TGCGCCAGCAGCCTCGGGACAAGTTCAAACACCATATATTTT
TRBV5-5	TRBD1	TRBJ2-7	-	CASSLRDSYEQYF	TGTGCCAGCAGCTTGCGGGACAGCTACGAGCAGTACTTC
TRBV6-1	-	TRBJ2-3	-	CASSEARPPVVVDTQYF	TGTGCCAGCAGTGAAGCGAGGCCCCCAGTCGTAGTGGATACGCAGTATTTT
TRBV7-9	-	TRBJ1-2	-	CASSLAGAVSNYGYTF	TGTGCCAGCAGCTTAGCAGGGGCAGTCTCCAACTATGGCTACACCTTC
TRBV5-1	TRBD1	TRBJ2-6	once	CASSTGQGLSGANVLTF	TGCGCCAGCAGCACCGGACAGGGCCTCTCTGGGGCCAACGTCCTGACTTTC
TRBV27	TRBD2	TRBJ2-7	-	CASSLLAESYEQYF	TGTGCCAGCAGTTTACTAGCGGAGTCCTACGAGCAGTACTTC
TRBV7-8	-	TRBJ1-5	-	CASSLGQGFYQPQHF	TGTGCCAGCAGCTTAGGGCAGGGGTTCTATCAGCCCCAGCATTTT
TRBV7-3	TRBD2	TRBJ2-1	-	CASSTSGGPYNEQFF	TGTGCCAGCAGCACGAGCGGGGGCCCTTACAATGAGCAGTTCTTC
TRBV9	TRBD2	TRBJ2-1	-	CASTPSGSYSNEQFF	TGTGCCAGCACCCCTAGCGGGAGTTATTCCAATGAGCAGTTCTTC
TRBV5-4	-	TRBJ1-4	-	CASSFGGTNEKLFF	TGTGCCAGCAGCTTCGGGGGTACTAATGAAAAACTGTTTTTT
TRBV4-2	TRBD2	TRBJ2-2	-	CASSARGGNTGELFF	TGTGCCAGCAGCGCACGGGGGGGGAACACCGGGGAGCTGTTTTTT
TRBV19	-	TRBJ1-6	few	CASSIEIPTGDSPLHF	TGTGCCAGTAGTATAGAGATCCCGACGGGGGACTCACCCCTCCACTTT
TRBV7-3	TRBD2	TRBJ2-5	-	CASSPAPTGLAGQETQYF	TGTGCCAGCAGCCCGGCCCCGACGGGACTAGCGGGTCAAGAGACCCAGTACTTC
TRBV7-8	TRBD1	TRBJ1-6	once	CASSLGGQSSYNSPLHF	TGTGCCAGCAGCTTAGGGGGACAGAGCTCCTATAATTCACCCCTCCACTTT
TRBV7-9	TRBD2	TRBJ2-2	-	CASSSGLAGGQIGELFF	TGTGCCAGCAGCTCTGGACTAGCGGGGGGACAAATCGGGGAGCTGTTTTTT
TRBV6-6	TRBD2	TRBJ2-3	-	CASSQTSGSSTDTQYF	TGTGCCAGCAGCCAAACTAGCGGGAGCTCCACAGATACGCAGTATTTT
TRBV19	-	TRBJ2-3	-	CASSIHGDTQYF	TGTGCCAGTAGTATACACGGAGATACGCAGTATTTT
TRBV5-5	TRBD1	TRBJ2-7	-	CASSSGQGAGYEQYF	TGTGCCAGCAGCTCTGGACAGGGGGCTGGGTACGAGCAGTACTTC
TRBV7-8	TRBD1	TRBJ1-5	-	CASSLQGVGQPQHF	TGTGCCAGCAGCTTACAGGGGGTTGGTCAGCCCCAGCATTTT